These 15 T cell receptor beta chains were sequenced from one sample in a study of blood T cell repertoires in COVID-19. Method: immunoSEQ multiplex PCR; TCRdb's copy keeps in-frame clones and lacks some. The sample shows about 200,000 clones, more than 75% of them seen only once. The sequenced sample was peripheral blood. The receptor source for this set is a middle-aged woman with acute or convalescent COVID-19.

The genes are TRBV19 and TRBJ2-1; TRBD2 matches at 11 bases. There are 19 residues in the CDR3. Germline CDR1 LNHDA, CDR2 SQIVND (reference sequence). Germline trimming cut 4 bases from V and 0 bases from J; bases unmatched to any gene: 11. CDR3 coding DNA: TGTGCCAGTAGTAAAGGACTAGCGGGCGAATCTAGCTCCTACAATGAGCAGTTCTTC. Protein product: CASSKGLAGESSSYNEQFF.

CDR3 sequence (DNA): TGTGCCAGCAGTCCCCTAGGCGGTAGGGATACGCAGTATTTT. Translation: CASSPLGGRDTQYF. The chain employs TRBV7-3 and TRBJ2-3; the D is unclear. There are 14 residues in the CDR3. V was shortened by 6 bases and J by 6 bases, with 16 bases between the two germline ends. Germline-derived CDR1 and CDR2 are SGHTA and FQGTGA. Drawing the rest from reference TRBV7-3 and TRBJ2-3, the complete variable domain is GAGVSQTPSNKVTEKGKYVELRCDPISGHTALYWYRQSLGQGPEFLIYFQGTGAADDSGLPNDRFFAVRPEGSVSTLKIQRTERGDSAVYLCASSPLGGRDTQYFGPGTRLTVL.

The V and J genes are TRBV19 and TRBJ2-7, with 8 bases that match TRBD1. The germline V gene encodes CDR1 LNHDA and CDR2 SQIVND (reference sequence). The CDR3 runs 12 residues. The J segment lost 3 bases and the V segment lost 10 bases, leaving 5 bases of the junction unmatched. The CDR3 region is CATGQGLYEQYF. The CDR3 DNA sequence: TGTGCCACCGGACAGGGACTCTACGAGCAGTACTTC.

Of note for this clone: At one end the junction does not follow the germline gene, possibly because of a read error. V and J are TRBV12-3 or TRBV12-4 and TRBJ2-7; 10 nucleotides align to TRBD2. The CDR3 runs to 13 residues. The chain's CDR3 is CASSLTSTSGSHF. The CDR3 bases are TGTGCCAGCAGTTTAACGTCGACTAGCGGGTCTCACTTC.

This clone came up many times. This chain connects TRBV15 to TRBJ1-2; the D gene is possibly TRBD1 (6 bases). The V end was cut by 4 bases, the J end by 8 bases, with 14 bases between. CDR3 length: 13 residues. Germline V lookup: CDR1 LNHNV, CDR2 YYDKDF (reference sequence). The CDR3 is CATSMRTAQGYTF. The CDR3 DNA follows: TGTGCCACCAGCATGCGGACAGCCCAAGGCTACACCTTC.

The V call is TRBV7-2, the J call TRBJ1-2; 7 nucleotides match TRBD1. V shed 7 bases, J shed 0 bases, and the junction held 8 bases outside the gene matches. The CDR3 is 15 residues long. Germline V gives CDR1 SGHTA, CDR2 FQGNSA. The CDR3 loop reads CASIDRTGANYGYTF. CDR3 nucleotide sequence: TGTGCCAGCATTGATAGGACAGGAGCTAACTATGGCTACACCTTC.

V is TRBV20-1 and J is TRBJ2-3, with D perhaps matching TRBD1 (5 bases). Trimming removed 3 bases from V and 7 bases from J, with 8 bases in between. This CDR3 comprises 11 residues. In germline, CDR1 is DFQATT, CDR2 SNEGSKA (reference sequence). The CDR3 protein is CSARTVHTQYF. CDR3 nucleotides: TGCAGTGCTAGGACAGTTCATACGCAGTATTTT.

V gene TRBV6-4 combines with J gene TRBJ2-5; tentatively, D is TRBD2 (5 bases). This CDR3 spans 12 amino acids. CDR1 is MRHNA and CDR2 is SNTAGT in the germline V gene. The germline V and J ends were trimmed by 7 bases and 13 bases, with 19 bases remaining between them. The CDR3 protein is CASILARRTVYF. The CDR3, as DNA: TGTGCCAGCATCCTGGCCCGGAGGACCGTGTACTTC.

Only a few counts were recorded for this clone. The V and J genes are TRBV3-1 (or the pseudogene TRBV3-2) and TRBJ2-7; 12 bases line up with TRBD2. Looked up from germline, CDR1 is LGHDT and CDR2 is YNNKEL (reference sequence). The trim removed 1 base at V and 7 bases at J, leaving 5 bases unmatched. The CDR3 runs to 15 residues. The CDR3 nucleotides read TGTGCCAGCAGCCAAGTATTGCTAGCGGGAGGGGAGCAGTACTTC. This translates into CASSQVLLAGGEQYF.

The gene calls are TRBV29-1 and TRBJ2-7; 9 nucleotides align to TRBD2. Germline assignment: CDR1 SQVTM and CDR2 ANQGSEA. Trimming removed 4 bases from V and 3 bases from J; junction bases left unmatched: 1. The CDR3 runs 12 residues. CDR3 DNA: TGCAGCGTTGTTAGCGGGGGCTACGAGCAGTACTTC. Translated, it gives CSVVSGGYEQYF.

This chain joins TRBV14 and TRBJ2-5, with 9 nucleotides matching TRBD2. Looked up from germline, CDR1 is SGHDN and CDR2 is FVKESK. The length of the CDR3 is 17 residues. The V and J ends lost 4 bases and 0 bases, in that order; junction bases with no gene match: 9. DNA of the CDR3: TGTGCCAGCAGCCGTTATAGCGGGGGCTGGTACCAAGAGACCCAGTACTTC. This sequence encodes CASSRYSGGWYQETQYF.

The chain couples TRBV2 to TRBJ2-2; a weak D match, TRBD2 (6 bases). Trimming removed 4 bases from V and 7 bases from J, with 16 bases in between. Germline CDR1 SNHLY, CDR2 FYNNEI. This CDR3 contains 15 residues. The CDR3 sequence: CASSVLGQGGGELFF. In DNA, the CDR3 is TGTGCCAGCAGTGTTTTGGGGCAGGGAGGCGGGGAGCTGTTTTTT.

CDR3 protein: CSVVAEVYEQYF. The CDR3 DNA sequence: TGCAGCGTCGTAGCGGAGGTCTACGAGCAGTACTTC. The J gene is TRBJ2-7, the V gene TRBV29-1, with D tentatively TRBD2 (6 bases). Germline V gene data show CDR1 as SQVTM and CDR2 as ANQGSEA. Trimming pared 6 bases from V and 3 bases from J, leaving 12 bases between. CDR3 size: 12 residues.

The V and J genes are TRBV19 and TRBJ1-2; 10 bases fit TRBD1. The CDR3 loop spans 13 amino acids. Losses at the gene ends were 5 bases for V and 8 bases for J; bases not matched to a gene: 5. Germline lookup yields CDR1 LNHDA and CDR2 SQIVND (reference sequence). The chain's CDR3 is CASSLGQGIGYTF. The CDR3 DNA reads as TGTGCCAGTAGTTTGGGACAGGGGATCGGCTACACCTTC.

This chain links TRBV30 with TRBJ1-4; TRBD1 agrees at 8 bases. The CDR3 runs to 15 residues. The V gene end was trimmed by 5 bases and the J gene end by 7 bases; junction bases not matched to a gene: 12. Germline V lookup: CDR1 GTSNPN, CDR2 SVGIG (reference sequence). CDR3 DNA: TGTGCCTGGGCTATCGCGGGACAGGCCCCTGAAAAACTGTTTTTT. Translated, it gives CAWAIAGQAPEKLFF.